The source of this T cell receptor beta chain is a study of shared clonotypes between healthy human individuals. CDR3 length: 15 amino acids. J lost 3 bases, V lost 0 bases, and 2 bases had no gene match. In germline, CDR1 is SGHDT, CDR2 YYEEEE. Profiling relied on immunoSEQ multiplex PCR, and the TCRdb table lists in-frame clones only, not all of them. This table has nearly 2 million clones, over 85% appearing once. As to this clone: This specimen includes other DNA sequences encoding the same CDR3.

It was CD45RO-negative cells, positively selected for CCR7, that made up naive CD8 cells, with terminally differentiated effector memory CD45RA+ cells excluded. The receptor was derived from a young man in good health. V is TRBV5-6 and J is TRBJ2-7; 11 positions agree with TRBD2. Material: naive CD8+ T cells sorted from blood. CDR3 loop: CASSLVAGGGYEQYF. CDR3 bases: TGTGCCAGCAGCTTGGTAGCGGGAGGGGGCTACGAGCAGTACTTC.